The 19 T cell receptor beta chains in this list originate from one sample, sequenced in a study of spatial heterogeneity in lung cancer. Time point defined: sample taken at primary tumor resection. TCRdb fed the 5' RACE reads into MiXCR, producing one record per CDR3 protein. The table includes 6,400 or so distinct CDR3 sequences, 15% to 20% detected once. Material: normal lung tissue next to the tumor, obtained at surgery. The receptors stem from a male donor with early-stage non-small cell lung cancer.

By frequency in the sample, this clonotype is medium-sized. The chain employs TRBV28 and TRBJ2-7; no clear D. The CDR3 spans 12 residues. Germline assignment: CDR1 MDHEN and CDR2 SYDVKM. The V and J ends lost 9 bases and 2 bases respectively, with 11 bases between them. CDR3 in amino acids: CARHNYTYEQYF. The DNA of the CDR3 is TGTGCCAGACACAATTACACCTACGAGCAGTACTTC.

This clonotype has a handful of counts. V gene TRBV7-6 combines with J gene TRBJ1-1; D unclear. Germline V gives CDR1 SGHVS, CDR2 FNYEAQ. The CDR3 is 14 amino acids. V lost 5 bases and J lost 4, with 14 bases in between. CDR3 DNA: TGTGCCAGCAGCCAATCCGGGAGGCGCACTGAAGCTTTCTTT. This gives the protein CASSQSGRRTEAFF. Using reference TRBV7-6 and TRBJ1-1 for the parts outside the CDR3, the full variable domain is GAGVSQSPRYKVTKRGQDVALRCDPISGHVSLYWYRQALGQGPEFLTYFNYEAQQDKSGLPNDRFSAERPEGSISTLTIQRTEQRDSAMYRCASSQSGRRTEAFFGQGTRLTVV.

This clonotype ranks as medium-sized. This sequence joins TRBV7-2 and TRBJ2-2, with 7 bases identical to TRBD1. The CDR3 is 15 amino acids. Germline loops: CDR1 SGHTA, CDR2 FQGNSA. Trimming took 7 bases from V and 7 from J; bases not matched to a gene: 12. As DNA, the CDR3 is TGTGCCAGCACTGAAATACAGGGGTCGGGCGGGGAGCTGTTTTTT. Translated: CASTEIQGSGGELFF.

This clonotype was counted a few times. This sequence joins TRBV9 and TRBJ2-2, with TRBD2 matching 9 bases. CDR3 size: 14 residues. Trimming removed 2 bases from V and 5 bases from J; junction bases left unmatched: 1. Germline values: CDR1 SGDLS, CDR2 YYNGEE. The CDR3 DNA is TGTGCCAGCAGCGTGAGCGGGAGGACCGGGGAGCTGTTTTTT. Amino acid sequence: CASSVSGRTGELFF.

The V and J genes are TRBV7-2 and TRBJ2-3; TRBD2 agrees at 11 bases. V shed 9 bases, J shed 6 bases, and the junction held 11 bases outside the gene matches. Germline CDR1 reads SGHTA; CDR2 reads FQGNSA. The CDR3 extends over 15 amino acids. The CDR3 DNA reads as TGTGCCAGTTTCATAACTAGCGGGAGACAGGATACGCAGTATTTT. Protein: CASFITSGRQDTQYF.

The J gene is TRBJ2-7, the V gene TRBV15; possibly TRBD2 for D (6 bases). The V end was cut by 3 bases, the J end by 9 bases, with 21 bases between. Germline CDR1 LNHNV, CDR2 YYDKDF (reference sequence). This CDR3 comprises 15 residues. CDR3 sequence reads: CATSSRPAGATGQYF. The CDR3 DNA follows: TGTGCCACCAGCAGCCGCCCAGCGGGCGCTACCGGGCAGTACTTC.

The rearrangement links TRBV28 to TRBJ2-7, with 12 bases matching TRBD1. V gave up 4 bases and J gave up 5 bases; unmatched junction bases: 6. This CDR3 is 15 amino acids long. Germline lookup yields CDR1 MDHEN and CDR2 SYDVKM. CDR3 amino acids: CASSSSGTGGHEQYF. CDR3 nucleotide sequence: TGTGCCAGCAGTTCCTCCGGGACAGGGGGCCACGAGCAGTACTTC.

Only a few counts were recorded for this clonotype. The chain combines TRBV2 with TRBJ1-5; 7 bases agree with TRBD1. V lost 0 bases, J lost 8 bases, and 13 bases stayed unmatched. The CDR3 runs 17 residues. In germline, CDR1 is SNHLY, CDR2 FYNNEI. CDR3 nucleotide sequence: TGTGCCAGCAGTGAAGCGACAAACCGGGACAGCTCTGAGCCCCAGCATTTT. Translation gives CASSEATNRDSSEPQHF.

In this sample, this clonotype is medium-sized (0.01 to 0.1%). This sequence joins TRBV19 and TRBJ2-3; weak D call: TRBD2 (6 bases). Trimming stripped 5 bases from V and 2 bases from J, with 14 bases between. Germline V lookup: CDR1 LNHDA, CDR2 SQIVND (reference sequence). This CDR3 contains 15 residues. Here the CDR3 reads CASSHRLAHTDTQYF. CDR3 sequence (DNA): TGTGCCAGTAGTCATAGGCTAGCGCACACAGATACGCAGTATTTT.

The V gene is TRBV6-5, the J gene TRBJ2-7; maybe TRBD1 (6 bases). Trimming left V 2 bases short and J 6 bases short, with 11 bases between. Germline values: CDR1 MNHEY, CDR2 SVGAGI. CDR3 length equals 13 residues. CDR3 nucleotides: TGTGCCAGCAGTTACCAACAGGGACCCGAGCAGTACTTC. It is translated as CASSYQQGPEQYF.

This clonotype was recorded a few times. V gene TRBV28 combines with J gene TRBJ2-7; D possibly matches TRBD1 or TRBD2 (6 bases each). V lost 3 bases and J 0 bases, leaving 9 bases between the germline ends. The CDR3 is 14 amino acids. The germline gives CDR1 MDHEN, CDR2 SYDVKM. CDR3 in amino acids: CASSLGGLSYEQYF. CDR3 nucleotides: TGTGCCAGCAGTTTGGGGGGCCTCTCCTACGAGCAGTACTTC.

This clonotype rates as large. This CDR3 reads CASSPSLVGELFF. The CDR3 nucleotides are TGTGCCAGCAGTCCCTCACTCGTGGGGGAGCTGTTTTTT. V is TRBV12-3 or TRBV12-4 and J is TRBJ2-2; D not certain. The CDR3 runs 13 residues. Trimming shortened V by 5 bases and J by 8 bases, and 12 bases separated the two germline ends.

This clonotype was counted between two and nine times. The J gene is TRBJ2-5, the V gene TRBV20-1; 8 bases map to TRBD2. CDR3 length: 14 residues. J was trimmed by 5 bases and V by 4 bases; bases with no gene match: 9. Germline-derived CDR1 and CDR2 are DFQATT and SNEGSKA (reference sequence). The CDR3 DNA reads TGCAGTGCTACCGGACTAGCCGCAGACGAGACCCAGTACTTC. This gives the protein CSATGLAADETQYF.

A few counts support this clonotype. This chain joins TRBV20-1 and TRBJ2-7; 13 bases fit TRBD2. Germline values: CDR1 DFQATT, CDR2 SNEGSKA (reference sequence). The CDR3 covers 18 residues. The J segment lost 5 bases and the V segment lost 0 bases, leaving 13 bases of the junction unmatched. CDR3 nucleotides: TGCAGTGCTAGAGACACTGGGACTAGCGGGACCCACCGGGACGAGCAGTACTTC. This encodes CSARDTGTSGTHRDEQYF.

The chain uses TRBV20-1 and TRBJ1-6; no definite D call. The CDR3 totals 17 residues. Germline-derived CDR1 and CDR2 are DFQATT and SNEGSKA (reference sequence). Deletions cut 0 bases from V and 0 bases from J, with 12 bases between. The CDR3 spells CSARDHTSSSYNSPLHF. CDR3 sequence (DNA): TGCAGTGCTAGAGATCACACATCTAGCTCCTATAATTCACCCCTCCACTTT.

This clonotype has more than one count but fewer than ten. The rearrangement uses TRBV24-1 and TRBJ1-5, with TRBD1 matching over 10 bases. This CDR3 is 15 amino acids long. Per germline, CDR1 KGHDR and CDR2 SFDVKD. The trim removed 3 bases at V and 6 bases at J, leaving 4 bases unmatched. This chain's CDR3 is CATSDQTGGFQPQHF. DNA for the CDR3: TGTGCCACCAGTGATCAGACAGGGGGCTTTCAGCCCCAGCATTTT.

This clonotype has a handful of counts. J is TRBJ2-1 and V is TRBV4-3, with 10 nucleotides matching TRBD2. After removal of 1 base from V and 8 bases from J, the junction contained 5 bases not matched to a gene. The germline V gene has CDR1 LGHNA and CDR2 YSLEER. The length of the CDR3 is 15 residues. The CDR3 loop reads CASSQGPSGSDEQFF. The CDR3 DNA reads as TGCGCCAGCAGCCAAGGTCCTAGCGGGAGCGATGAGCAGTTCTTC.

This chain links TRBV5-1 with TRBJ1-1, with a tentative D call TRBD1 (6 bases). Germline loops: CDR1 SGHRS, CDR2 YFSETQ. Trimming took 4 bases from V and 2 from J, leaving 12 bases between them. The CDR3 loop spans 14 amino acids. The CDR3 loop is CASSGGLVNTEAFF. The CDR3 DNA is TGCGCCAGCAGCGGGGGGCTTGTAAACACTGAAGCTTTCTTT.

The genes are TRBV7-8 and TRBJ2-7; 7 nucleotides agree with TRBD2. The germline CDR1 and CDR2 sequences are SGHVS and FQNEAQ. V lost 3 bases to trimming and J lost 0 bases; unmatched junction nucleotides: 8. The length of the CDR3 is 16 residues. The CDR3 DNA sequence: TGTGCCAGCAGCTTCGGGTGGGGCGGGAGCTCCTACGAGCAGTACTTC. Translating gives CASSFGWGGSSYEQYF.